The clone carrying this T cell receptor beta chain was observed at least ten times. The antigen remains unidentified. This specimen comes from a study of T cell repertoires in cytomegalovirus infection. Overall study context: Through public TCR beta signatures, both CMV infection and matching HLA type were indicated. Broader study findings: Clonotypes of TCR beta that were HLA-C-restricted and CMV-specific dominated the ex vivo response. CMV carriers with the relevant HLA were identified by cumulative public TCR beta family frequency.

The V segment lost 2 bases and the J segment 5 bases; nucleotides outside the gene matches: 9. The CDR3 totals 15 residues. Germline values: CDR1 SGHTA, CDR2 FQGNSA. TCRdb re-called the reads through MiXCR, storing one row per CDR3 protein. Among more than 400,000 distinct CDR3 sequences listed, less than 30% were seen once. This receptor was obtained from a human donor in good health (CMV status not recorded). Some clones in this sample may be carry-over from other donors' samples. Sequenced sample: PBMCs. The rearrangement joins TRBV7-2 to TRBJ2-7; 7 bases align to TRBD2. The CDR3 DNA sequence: TGTGCCAGCAGCTTAACTTCTAGCGGACGAGACGAGCAGTACGTC. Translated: CASSLTSSGRDEQYV.